The source of this T cell receptor beta chain is a study of blood T cell repertoires in COVID-19. As for the study in general: PBMCs, B-cell-depleted T cells, or T cells provided the cDNA or gDNA that made up the material.

Germline CDR1 is ENHRY and CDR2 is SYGVKD. V was clipped by 7 bases and J by 4 bases; unmatched bases: 8. The CDR3 contains 14 residues. Original processing notes: From reference gene primer amplification, estimates of nucleated cell counts were derived. Libraries were prepared by immunoSEQ multiplex PCR; TCRdb keeps only in-frame clonotypes and omits some of them. V and J calls and clone size are copied from that table; D and trimming were computed from the DNA. The sample carries around 190,000 clones, more than 75% recorded once. The sample comprised peripheral blood. The clonotype was recovered from a human donor in a cohort sampled during active COVID-19. The rearrangement uses TRBV10-3 and TRBJ1-2; 8 positions agree with TRBD1. The CDR3 DNA reads as TGTGCCATCAACGCGGACAGGGCGGGCTATGGCTACACCTTC. As protein: CAINADRAGYGYTF.